A single T cell receptor beta chain is shown here with its context. This receptor's antigen is unknown. No base quality information exists; no much larger clone differs at one position. Receptors were amplified or captured by PCR. TCRdb shows the sequencer as Illumina HiSeq 2500. To reduce PCR and sequencing biases, unique molecular identifiers were incorporated into the TCR beta cDNA libraries. About 0.5 million cDNA molecules were obtained for every 1 to 10 million input T cells, so each molecule roughly corresponded to one T cell. The patient libraries were prepared and sequenced with the same protocol used for the earlier healthy control dataset. Samples belonging to the same batch were prepared together, multiplexed and sequenced on a shared HiSeq lane. Per the original workflow: Raw barcoded reads were processed with MIGEC, discarding single-read molecular identifier groups before consensus assembly and CDR3 extraction. VDJtools was used for post-analysis of the clonotype tables, and diversity was normalized by down-sampling every dataset to the size of the smallest sample. Repertoire overlap clustering matched CDR3 amino acid but not nucleotide sequences to correct batch-related cross-sample contamination. In-frame beta chains were kept once TCRdb had trimmed the public reads at Q25 with fastp and called clones with MiXCR. Every distinct CDR3 protein forms one entry, paired with its most common genes and DNA. The V and J calls shown here were made by TCRdb, not taken from the authors' results. For this sample the table gives around 770,000 distinct CDR3 sequences, of which 46% were detected only once. The ten largest clones add up to 4.9% of the sample.

To demonstrate the VDJtools post-analysis software, TCR beta repertoires were profiled from the peripheral blood of 13 young patients with multiple sclerosis. The patients with multiple sclerosis were children and adolescents between 6 and 15 years of age. The sample originates from a study of post-analysis software for immune sequencing data (dated by TCRdb to between 2015 and 2017). Concerning the study at large: The recorded disease courses included relapsing-remitting, secondary progressive and progressive-relapsing multiple sclerosis, and some patients had no subtype annotation. The multiple sclerosis patient repertoires were compared with under 13 previously published healthy control repertoires from donors aged roughly 6 to 27 years. A subset of samples was prepared in parallel using single-end sample barcoding, then pooled and co-amplified after Illumina adapter ligation. The investigation overall reported the following: Patients showed significantly higher frequencies than controls for a handful of TRBV segments, among them TRBV5-6, TRBV5-1 and TRBV20-1. The control group was slightly older than the multiple sclerosis patient group. When samples were clustered directly using the F measure, samples prepared in the same batch co-clustered strongly, which prompted a batch-effect correction. Significantly lower normalized Chao1 diversity was found in multiple sclerosis patients than in controls, suggesting substantial peripheral T-cell clonal expansion.

From its cysteine to its phenylalanine, the CDR3 spans 15 amino acids. The only DNA kept is the CDR3, 45 bases in frame from the first base. For this chain, trimming is 5 bases at the V end and 0 bases at the J end, and the number of junction bases without a gene match is 4. Via the germline V gene (reference sequence), CDR1 is LNHNV and CDR2 YYDKDF. The material sequenced was blood. The receptor comes from a girl aged 10-17 years with multiple sclerosis. The sequence joins TRBV15 to TRBJ2-3, with 8 central nucleotides matching TRBD2. The CDR3 in this case is CATSWIAGSTDTQYF. Here is the DNA: TGTGCCACCAGCTGGATAGCGGGGAGCACAGATACGCAGTATTTT.